Given below is one TCR beta chain in context. These data originate in a study of shared clonotypes between healthy human individuals. TCRdb's copy holds only in-frame clones and misses some; the assay was immunoSEQ multiplex PCR. Of roughly 2,500,000 clones in the sample, roughly 93% were seen once. This receptor was identified in a man aged 18 to 35 in good health. Some clones in this sample may be carry-over from other donors' samples. The sequencing sample was made of naive CD4+ T cells from PBMCs. Subset in this sample: CD45RA+ positively selected.

The CDR3 loop is CASSQDGTGIVAGANVLTF. For the CDR3, the DNA is TGCGCCAGCAGCCAAGACGGGACAGGGATTGTGGCGGGGGCCAACGTCCTGACTTTC. This rearrangement joins TRBV4-3 to TRBJ2-6, with 9 bases identical to TRBD1. Germline V gene data show CDR1 as LGHNA and CDR2 as YSLEER. The CDR3 loop spans 19 amino acids. With V trimmed by 0 bases and J by 4 bases, 10 bases remained unmatched.